This entry lists 21 T cell receptor beta chains sequenced from one sample in a study of molecular identifiers for immune sequencing clone quantification. TCRdb reprocessed the PCR reads via MiXCR and lists one record per CDR3 protein. The sample records around 300,000 distinct CDR3 sequences, roughly 23% being singletons. Material: naive CD8+ T cells from blood, with Jurkat cell RNA spiked in. Documented subset: FACS-sorted CD8+CD4-CCR7+CD45RA+ naive T cells. The receptors here all came from a human donor in good health. Some libraries in this study had Jurkat cell RNA spiked in.

The DNA of the CDR3 is TGCAGTGGGGCTGCCGAAAACACAGATACGCAGCATTTT. This encodes CSGAAENTDTQHF. The chain combines TRBV20-1 with TRBJ2-3, with unresolved D. The J call is in doubt because the DNA end fits TRBJ1-5 better. The CDR3 has 13 residues. Germline loops: CDR1 DFQATT, CDR2 SNEGSKA (reference sequence).

This clonotype was seen at least ten times. The gene calls are TRBV5-6 and TRBJ1-1, with a weak D call TRBD1 (6 bases). CDR1 is SGHDT, CDR2 YYEEEE, per germline. With 4 bases removed from V and 6 bases from J, the gap between germline ends came to 25 bases. This CDR3 region has 17 residues. DNA of the CDR3: TGTGCCAGCAGCATATTCCGGGACATGCAAAGTCGGGCTGAAGCTTTCTTT. This translates into CASSIFRDMQSRAEAFF. Full variable domain (rest looked up from reference TRBV5-6 and TRBJ1-1): DAGVTQSPTHLIKTRGQQVTLRCSPKSGHDTVSWYQQALGQGPQFIFQYYEEEERQRGNFPDRFSGHQFPNYSSELNVNALLLGDSALYLCASSIFRDMQSRAEAFFGQGTRLTVV.

This clonotype was picked up many times. V usage is TRBV27 and J usage is TRBJ2-3; the D is unclear. Germline V gene data show CDR1 as MNHEY and CDR2 as SMNVEV (reference sequence). V lost 2 bases and J 6 bases, leaving 9 bases between the germline ends. CDR3 length equals 13 residues. CDR3 loop: CASSLLDSDTQYF. The DNA of the CDR3 is TGTGCCAGCAGTTTACTAGATAGCGATACGCAGTATTTT.

This clonotype was counted ten times or more. This CDR3 reads CASSPGTGFQPQHF. CDR3 coding DNA: TGTGCCAGCAGTCCGGGGACAGGGTTTCAGCCCCAGCATTTT. V is TRBV12-3 or TRBV12-4 and J is TRBJ1-5; 9 bases agree with TRBD1. The junction had 5 bases not matched to a gene; V was cut back by 5 bases and J by 6 bases. There are 14 residues in the CDR3.

Comments on this clonotype: A clone one base away is much larger, so this may be a read error. This chain links TRBV13 with TRBJ2-7; a weak D match, TRBD2 (6 bases). CDR1 is PRHDT, CDR2 FYEKMQ, per germline (reference sequence). This CDR3 region has 15 residues. This CDR3 is CASSSGAGGPCEQWF. For the CDR3, the DNA is TGTGCCAGCAGCTCCGGTGCCGGGGGTCCTTGCGAGCAGTGGTTC.

The chain has TRBV28 and TRBJ2-7; D is uncertain. Germline V gene lookup returns CDR1 MDHEN and CDR2 SYDVKM. This CDR3 region has 17 residues. Trimming cost V 5 bases and J 4 bases, with 24 bases left between them. The CDR3 protein is CASSQLSWGSREYEQYF. CDR3 nucleotide sequence: TGTGCCAGCAGTCAGCTTTCGTGGGGTTCAAGGGAATACGAGCAGTACTTC.

This clonotype was observed at least ten times. The chain couples TRBV14 to TRBJ2-7, with TRBD2 matching over 7 bases. The V and J ends lost 1 base and 0 bases, in that order; junction bases with no gene match: 6. The CDR3 length is 16 residues. The germline V gene has CDR1 SGHDN and CDR2 FVKESK. The CDR3 DNA sequence: TGTGCCAGCAGCCAAGGCATAGGGAGGGACTCCTACGAGCAGTACTTC. This gives the protein CASSQGIGRDSYEQYF.

This clonotype was observed at least ten times. The CDR3 loop reads CASSQYPQTEAFF. In nucleotides, the CDR3 is TGTGCCAGCAGCCAATACCCCCAAACTGAAGCTTTCTTT. The chain has TRBV5-4 and TRBJ1-1; no clear D gene. Germline CDR1 reads SGHNT; CDR2 reads YYREEE (reference sequence). CDR3 length: 13 residues. Trimming removed 4 bases at V and 5 bases at J, with 12 bases between.

To note about this clonotype: One junction end disagrees with the germline gene, perhaps due to a read error. The rearrangement links TRBV7-6 to TRBJ2-1; possible D gene TRBD2, 5 bases. Per germline, CDR1 SGHVS and CDR2 FNYEAQ. The CDR3 has 13 amino acids. CDR3 nucleotides: TGTGCCAGCACCTTATGGGAGTCGGAAGAGCAGATCTTC. Protein product: CASTLWESEEQIF.

This clonotype appeared many times. V usage is TRBV7-8 and J usage is TRBJ1-1; D is possibly TRBD1 (6 bases). Germline CDR1 SGHVS, CDR2 FQNEAQ. This CDR3 region has 14 residues. V was clipped by 5 bases and J by 3 bases, with 13 bases between them. The DNA for the CDR3 is TGTGCCAGCAGCAAGGGGGGGGACTACACTGAAGCTTTCTTT. Translation: CASSKGGDYTEAFF.

About this clonotype: A much larger clone is a single base away; this may be a read error. The V gene is TRBV2, the J gene TRBJ2-3; D is undetermined. This CDR3 region has 13 residues. The V gene's germline CDR1 is SNHLY and CDR2 FYNNEI. Trimming pared 3 bases from V and 6 bases from J, leaving 10 bases between. The CDR3 is CASSETAQDTQYF. In DNA, the CDR3 is TGTGCCAGCAGTGAGACGGCACAGGATACGCAGTATTTT.

As concerns this clonotype: A clone one base away is much larger, so this may be a read error. The gene calls are TRBV7-2 and TRBJ1-1; D not certain. Trimming left V 2 bases short and J 5 bases short, with 9 bases between. Germline loops: CDR1 SGHTA, CDR2 FQGNSA. The CDR3 length is 13 residues. CDR3 nucleotides: TGTGCCAGCAGCTTAATGGCCAGTACTGAAGCTTTCTTT. The encoded protein is CASSLMASTEAFF.

This clonotype was counted once. This may arise from a read error, as a much more abundant clone is one base away. The V call is TRBV12-3 or TRBV12-4, the J call TRBJ1-1, with 10 bases fitting TRBD1. V was clipped by 11 bases and J by 5 bases; unmatched bases: 8. The CDR3 has 13 amino acids. The DNA of the CDR3 is TGTGCCTGCTCCTGGACAGGGGGGACTGAAGCTTTCTTT. The encoded protein is CACSWTGGTEAFF.

This clonotype was seen only a few times. V and J are TRBV13 and TRBJ2-5, with no clear D. The CDR3 is 14 residues long. The ends were cut back, 0 bases at V and 3 bases at J, with 8 bases in the middle. Looked up from germline, CDR1 is PRHDT and CDR2 is FYEKMQ (reference sequence). CDR3 sequence (DNA): TGTGCCAGCAGCTTAGGCCGCAGTGAAGAGACCCAGTACTTC. Its protein product is CASSLGRSEETQYF. Full variable domain (rest looked up from reference TRBV13 and TRBJ2-5): AAGVIQSPRHLIKEKRETATLKCYPIPRHDTVYWYQQGPGQDPQFLISFYEKMQSDKGSIPDRFSAQQFSDYHSELNMSSLELGDSALYFCASSLGRSEETQYFGPGTRLLVL.

This clonotype was observed a few times. This sequence joins TRBV2 and TRBJ2-2; D gene uncertain. Germline values: CDR1 SNHLY, CDR2 FYNNEI. The CDR3 sequence is 14 residues long. V was cut by 1 base and J by 2 bases, with 5 bases left in between. The CDR3 is CASSEVRNTGELFF. The CDR3 bases are TGTGCCAGCAGTGAAGTCAGAAACACCGGGGAGCTGTTTTTT.

This clonotype was seen at least ten times. This chain joins TRBV7-9 and TRBJ2-7; 11 nucleotides align to TRBD2. CDR1 SEHNR and CDR2 FQNEAQ come from the germline V gene (reference sequence). This CDR3 is built from 14 residues. V lost 5 bases and J lost 7; bases outside the gene matches: 7. This chain's CDR3 is CASSPPGLAEEQYF. CDR3 DNA: TGTGCCAGCAGCCCACCGGGACTAGCGGAAGAGCAGTACTTC. The full variable domain, in which reference TRBV7-9 and TRBJ2-7 provide the parts outside the CDR3, is DTGVSQNPRHKITKRGQNVTFRCDPISEHNRLYWYRQTLGQGPEFLTYFQNEAQLEKSRLLSDRFSAERPKGSFSTLEIQRTEQGDSAMYLCASSPPGLAEEQYFGPGTRLTVT.

Note on this clonotype: A read error is possible here, since a much larger clone lies one base away. The V gene is TRBV28, the J gene TRBJ2-3; no firm D call. Trimming pared 6 bases from V and 4 bases from J, leaving 17 bases between. Germline CDR1 and CDR2: MDHEN and SYDVKM. The CDR3 covers 15 residues. CDR3 in amino acids: CASSPGAGYADTQYF. DNA of the CDR3: TGTGCCAGCAGCCCCGGAGCCGGGTACGCAGATACGCAGTATTTT.

This rearrangement joins TRBV6-1 to TRBJ2-3, with unresolved D. The CDR3 covers 13 residues. Germline V CDR1 and CDR2: MNHNS, SASEGT. V was pared by 3 bases and J by 3 bases, with 7 bases between. DNA for the CDR3: TGTGCCAGCAGTGACAGAAAGACAGATACGCAGTATTTT. This translates into CASSDRKTDTQYF.

Note on this clonotype: A much bigger clone sits one base away, suggesting this may be a read error. V usage is TRBV12-3 or TRBV12-4 and J usage is TRBJ1-6; 8 nucleotides align to TRBD1. The CDR3 is made up of 14 amino acids. The CDR3 protein is CASSTDRVDSPLRF. DNA for the CDR3: TGTGCCAGCAGTACGGACAGGGTCGATTCACCCCTCCGCTTT.

This clonotype was counted ten times or more. This chain uses TRBV7-9 with TRBJ1-2, with a possible D match to TRBD1 (5 bases). The CDR3 has 16 residues. Germline lookup yields CDR1 SEHNR and CDR2 FQNEAQ (reference sequence). The V gene lost 1 base and the J gene lost 4 bases, with 16 bases spanning the gap. Here the CDR3 DNA reads TGTGCCAGCAGCTTAGGGATTCCAGGGAAGGCCTATGGCTACACCTTC. Its protein product is CASSLGIPGKAYGYTF. The variable domain in full, completed from reference TRBV7-9 and TRBJ1-2, reads DTGVSQNPRHKITKRGQNVTFRCDPISEHNRLYWYRQTLGQGPEFLTYFQNEAQLEKSRLLSDRFSAERPKGSFSTLEIQRTEQGDSAMYLCASSLGIPGKAYGYTFGSGTRLTVV.

The chain is built from TRBV30 and TRBJ2-1; no firm D call. From germline, CDR1 is GTSNPN and CDR2 SVGIG (reference sequence). This CDR3 is built from 15 residues. Between the trimmed V and J ends, which lost 2 bases and 2 bases, there was a span of 13 bases. The CDR3 spells CAWSTLGYPYNEQFF. The CDR3 region has the DNA TGTGCCTGGAGTACCTTAGGATACCCCTACAATGAGCAGTTCTTC.